This TCR beta chain was captured in a study of T cells expressing NK-cell markers. Production of TCR beta cDNA relied on 5'RACE template switching with UMIs. TCRdb reprocessed the 5' RACE reads; each CDR3 protein has one entry and no DNA is given. The sample is made up of some 390,000 distinct CDR3 sequences, and the top ten hold around 11% of it. Germline CDR1 reads SGHNT; CDR2 reads YYREEE (reference sequence). This CDR3 comprises 14 residues. The TCR comes from a woman aged 45-65 years in good health. V usage is TRBV5-4 and J usage is TRBJ2-1; TCRdb proposes TRBD2, but this gene call is untestable without DNA. The material sequenced was blood T cells: a sorted CD56 or NKG2C T cell subset, CD4+ or CD8+ T cells, or bulk PBMC T cells (not recorded which). The CDR3 reads CASSLELERNEQFF.